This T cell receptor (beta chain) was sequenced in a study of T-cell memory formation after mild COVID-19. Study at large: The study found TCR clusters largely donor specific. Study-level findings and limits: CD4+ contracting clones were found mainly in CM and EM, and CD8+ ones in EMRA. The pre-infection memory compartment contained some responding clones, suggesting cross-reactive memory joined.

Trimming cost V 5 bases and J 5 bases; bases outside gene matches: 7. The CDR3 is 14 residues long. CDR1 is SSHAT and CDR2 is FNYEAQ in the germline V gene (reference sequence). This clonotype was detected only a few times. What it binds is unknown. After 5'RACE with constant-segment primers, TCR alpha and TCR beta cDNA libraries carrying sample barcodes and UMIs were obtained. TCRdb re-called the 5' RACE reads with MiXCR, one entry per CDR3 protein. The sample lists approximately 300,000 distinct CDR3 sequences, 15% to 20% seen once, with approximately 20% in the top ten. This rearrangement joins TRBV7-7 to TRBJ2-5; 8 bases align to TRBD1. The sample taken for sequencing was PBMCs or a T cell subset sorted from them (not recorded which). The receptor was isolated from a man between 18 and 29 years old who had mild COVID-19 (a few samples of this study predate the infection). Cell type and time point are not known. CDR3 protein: CASSQTGAEETQYF. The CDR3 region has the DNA TGTGCCAGCAGCCAGACAGGGGCGGAGGAGACCCAGTACTTC. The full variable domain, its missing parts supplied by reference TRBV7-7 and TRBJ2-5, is GAGVSQSPRYKVTKRGQDVTLRCDPISSHATLYWYQQALGQGPEFLTYFNYEAQPDKSGLPSDRFSAERPEGSISTLTIQRTEQRDSAMYRCASSQTGAEETQYFGPGTRLLVL.